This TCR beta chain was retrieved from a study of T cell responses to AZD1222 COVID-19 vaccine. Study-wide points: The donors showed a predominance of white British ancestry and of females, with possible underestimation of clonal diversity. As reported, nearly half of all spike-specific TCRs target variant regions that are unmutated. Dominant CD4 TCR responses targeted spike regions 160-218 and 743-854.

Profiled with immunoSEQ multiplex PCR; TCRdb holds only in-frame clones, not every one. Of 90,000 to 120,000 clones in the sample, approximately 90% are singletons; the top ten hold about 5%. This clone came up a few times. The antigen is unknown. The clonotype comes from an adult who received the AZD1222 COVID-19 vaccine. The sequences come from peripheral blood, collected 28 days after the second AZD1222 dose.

CDR3 region: CASSEWGNPGELFF. CDR3 nucleotides: TGTGCCAGCAGTGAATGGGGGAATCCCGGGGAGCTGTTTTTT. The rearrangement uses TRBV2 and TRBJ2-2, with D perhaps matching TRBD1 or TRBD2 (5 bases each). Germline CDR1 SNHLY, CDR2 FYNNEI. V was pared by 2 bases and J by 6 bases, with 10 bases between. The CDR3 runs to 14 residues. Using reference TRBV2 and TRBJ2-2 for the parts outside the CDR3, the full variable domain is EPEVTQTPSHQVTQMGQEVILRCVPISNHLYFYWYRQILGQKVEFLVSFYNNEISEKSEIFDDQFSVERPDGSNFTLKIRSTKLEDSAMYFCASSEWGNPGELFFGEGSRLTVL.